This is a list of T cell receptor beta chains from one sample in a study of blood T cell repertoires in COVID-19. Method: immunoSEQ multiplex PCR; TCRdb's copy keeps in-frame clones and lacks some. The sample yields 100,000 to 150,000 clones, around 78% seen once. The material sequenced was peripheral blood. All receptors come from a man between 65 and 85 years old with acute or convalescent COVID-19. Both conserved end residues are part of each CDR3. D genes are given only for firm matches. A clone size is listed for some rows: how often the clone was seen (once, few, many), or a class if it is expanded.

V gene: TRBV7-6
J gene: TRBJ2-7
clone size: .
D gene: .
CDR3 DNA: TGTGCCAGCAGCCCTGGAGGGGGCGACGAGCAGTACTTC
CDR3 protein: CASSPGGGDEQYF

V gene: TRBV28
J gene: TRBJ2-3
clone size: .
D gene: .
CDR3 DNA: TGTGCCAGCAGTTTCTTTGCGGGGGCTACGCAGTATTTT
CDR3 protein: CASSFFAGATQYF

V gene: TRBV6-1
J gene: TRBJ2-3
clone size: .
D gene: .
CDR3 DNA: TGTGCCAGCAGTGAGCAGGGAACCCTTAGAGATACGCAGTATTTT
CDR3 protein: CASSEQGTLRDTQYF

V gene: TRBV19
J gene: TRBJ1-5
clone size: once
D gene: TRBD1
CDR3 DNA: TGTGCCAGTAGTAGCGACAGGGAACAGCCCCAGCATTTT
CDR3 protein: CASSSDREQPQHF

V gene: TRBV7-3
J gene: TRBJ2-1
clone size: .
D gene: .
CDR3 DNA: TGTGCCAGCAGCGAAGAGGGCGGGGGCCGTCTCTACAATGAGCAGTTCTTC
CDR3 protein: CASSEEGGGRLYNEQFF

V gene: TRBV19
J gene: TRBJ2-7
clone size: .
D gene: .
CDR3 DNA: TGTGCCAGCGGGACCGCGGGGGAGCAGTACTTC
CDR3 protein: CASGTAGEQYF

V gene: TRBV2
J gene: TRBJ2-1
clone size: once
D gene: .
CDR3 DNA: TGTGCCAGCAGTGAAGGAGGAACGCTTTACAATGAGCAGTTCTTC
CDR3 protein: CASSEGGTLYNEQFF

V gene: TRBV27
J gene: TRBJ1-2
clone size: once
D gene: TRBD1
CDR3 DNA: TGTGCCAGCAGTGGACAGGGTGGTTTCGGTGGCTACACCTTC
CDR3 protein: CASSGQGGFGGYTF

V gene: TRBV5-1
J gene: TRBJ1-4
clone size: .
D gene: TRBD1
CDR3 DNA: TGCGCCAGCAGCCTACTAGGACAGGGGTTTAGGGAAAAACTGTTTTTT
CDR3 protein: CASSLLGQGFREKLFF

V gene: TRBV30
J gene: TRBJ2-7
clone size: few
D gene: TRBD1
CDR3 DNA: TGTGCCTGGGCTCCCGACAGGGGAAGCGAGCAGTACTTC
CDR3 protein: CAWAPDRGSEQYF

V gene: TRBV7-9
J gene: TRBJ1-2
clone size: .
D gene: .
CDR3 DNA: TGTGCCAGCAGCTTGGCGACAGCCTATGGCTACACCTTC
CDR3 protein: CASSLATAYGYTF

V gene: TRBV19
J gene: TRBJ1-2
clone size: .
D gene: TRBD1
CDR3 DNA: TGTGCCAGTAGTATAGAGACAGGGGTTTTGGGACCCTATGGCTACACCTTC
CDR3 protein: CASSIETGVLGPYGYTF

V gene: TRBV11-1
J gene: TRBJ2-5
clone size: .
D gene: .
CDR3 DNA: TGTGCCAGCAGCTTAGGAGGTGGCTATAAAGAGACCCAGTACTTC
CDR3 protein: CASSLGGGYKETQYF

V gene: TRBV19
J gene: TRBJ1-4
clone size: .
D gene: .
CDR3 DNA: TGTGCCAGTAGTCCCCTTGGGACAAGAGCAACTAATGAAAAACTGTTTTTT
CDR3 protein: CASSPLGTRATNEKLFF

V gene: TRBV7-2
J gene: TRBJ1-2
clone size: .
D gene: TRBD1
CDR3 DNA: TGTGCCAGCAGCTTAGGACAGGGAAACGACTATGGCTACACCTTC
CDR3 protein: CASSLGQGNDYGYTF

V gene: TRBV14
J gene: TRBJ2-5
clone size: once
D gene: TRBD1
CDR3 DNA: TGTGCCAGCAGCCAAGACAGGGGGCTTGAGACCCAGTACTTC
CDR3 protein: CASSQDRGLETQYF

V gene: TRBV5-6
J gene: TRBJ1-3
clone size: once
D gene: .
CDR3 DNA: TGTGCCAGCAGCTTGCGGGCGGGGAACACCATATATTTT
CDR3 protein: CASSLRAGNTIYF

V gene: TRBV6-1
J gene: TRBJ1-2
clone size: .
D gene: .
CDR3 DNA: TGTGCCAGCAGTGAAGCTTTGGGGCCTAACTATGGCTACACCTTC
CDR3 protein: CASSEALGPNYGYTF

V gene: TRBV19
J gene: TRBJ1-5
clone size: .
D gene: .
CDR3 DNA: TGTGCCAGTAGTATAGAAAATCGGTCAGGGAGCAATCAGCCCCAGCATTTT
CDR3 protein: CASSIENRSGSNQPQHF

V gene: TRBV7-2
J gene: TRBJ2-3
clone size: .
D gene: TRBD2
CDR3 DNA: TGTGCCAGCAACCCCGCGCGGGGGGGCCATGCAGATACGCAGTATTTT
CDR3 protein: CASNPARGGHADTQYF

V gene: TRBV4-2
J gene: TRBJ2-1
clone size: .
D gene: TRBD2
CDR3 DNA: TGTGCCAGCAGCCAACTAAGCGGGGCTACAAACAATGAGCAGTTCTTC
CDR3 protein: CASSQLSGATNNEQFF

V gene: TRBV29-1
J gene: TRBJ1-4
clone size: .
D gene: .
CDR3 DNA: TGCAGCGTTGACTCGGGGGGGGGTGAAAAACTGTTTTTT
CDR3 protein: CSVDSGGGEKLFF

V gene: TRBV15
J gene: TRBJ2-5
clone size: .
D gene: TRBD1
CDR3 DNA: TGTGCCACCAGCAGAGAAGGGGACAGTAAAGAGACCCAGTACTTC
CDR3 protein: CATSREGDSKETQYF

V gene: TRBV5-1
J gene: TRBJ1-6
clone size: .
D gene: .
CDR3 DNA: TGCGCCAGCAGCTTGGAGGACACTTATTCACCCCTCCACTTT
CDR3 protein: CASSLEDTYSPLHF

V gene: TRBV5-1
J gene: TRBJ2-1
clone size: once
D gene: TRBD2
CDR3 DNA: TGCGCCAGCAGCTTGGGAGGACTAGCAATCGACAATGAGCAGTTCTTC
CDR3 protein: CASSLGGLAIDNEQFF

V gene: TRBV2
J gene: TRBJ1-6
clone size: .
D gene: .
CDR3 DNA: TGTGCCAGCAGCCTACAGGGTTATAATTCACCCCTCCACTTT
CDR3 protein: CASSLQGYNSPLHF

V gene: TRBV7-9
J gene: TRBJ1-2
clone size: .
D gene: .
CDR3 DNA: TGTGCCAGCAGCTCAAAAACAGGTGCTAACTATGGCTACACCTTC
CDR3 protein: CASSSKTGANYGYTF

V gene: TRBV6-6
J gene: TRBJ2-2
clone size: .
D gene: TRBD1
CDR3 DNA: TGTGCCAGCAGTCCCTGGGGGACGGGACAGGGGTACTTCGGGGAGCTGTTTTTT
CDR3 protein: CASSPWGTGQGYFGELFF

V gene: TRBV7-2
J gene: TRBJ1-3
clone size: .
D gene: .
CDR3 DNA: TGTGCCAGCACTCGTTCCAGGGTTTTAGGAAACACCATATATTTT
CDR3 protein: CASTRSRVLGNTIYF

V gene: TRBV5-4
J gene: TRBJ1-6
clone size: .
D gene: .
CDR3 DNA: TGTGCCAGCAGCCGATTCGGGGGAGATTCACCCCTCCACTTT
CDR3 protein: CASSRFGGDSPLHF

V gene: TRBV7-2
J gene: TRBJ2-3
clone size: .
D gene: TRBD2
CDR3 DNA: TGTGCCAGCAGCTCCCGGACTAGCGGGGTAGATACGCAGTATTTT
CDR3 protein: CASSSRTSGVDTQYF

V gene: TRBV19
J gene: TRBJ2-7
clone size: .
D gene: .
CDR3 DNA: TGTGCCAGTAGTAAACCGACAGCTACAGGCTACGAGCAGTACTTC
CDR3 protein: CASSKPTATGYEQYF

V gene: TRBV19
J gene: TRBJ2-2
clone size: .
D gene: .
CDR3 DNA: TGTGCCAGTAGTTCGAGGAACACCGGGGAGCTGTTTTTT
CDR3 protein: CASSSRNTGELFF

V gene: TRBV3-1/TRBV3-2
J gene: TRBJ1-6
clone size: .
D gene: TRBD1
CDR3 DNA: TGTGCCAGCAGCCAAGATACGGGGACAGGGACACCCCTCCACTTT
CDR3 protein: CASSQDTGTGTPLHF

V gene: TRBV5-6
J gene: TRBJ2-2
clone size: .
D gene: .
CDR3 DNA: TGTGCCAGCAGCTTGATGTCAGGGTCTGGGGAGCTGTTTTTT
CDR3 protein: CASSLMSGSGELFF

V gene: TRBV15
J gene: TRBJ1-6
clone size: many
D gene: TRBD1
CDR3 DNA: TGTGCCACCAGCAAGCCCCCCAGGACAGGGAGGTCACCCCTCCACTTT
CDR3 protein: CATSKPPRTGRSPLHF

V gene: TRBV5-1
J gene: TRBJ1-1
clone size: once
D gene: .
CDR3 DNA: TGCGCCAGCAGCTTGAGTACGGGGAACACTGAAGCTTTCTTT
CDR3 protein: CASSLSTGNTEAFF

V gene: TRBV29-1
J gene: TRBJ2-5
clone size: once
D gene: TRBD1
CDR3 DNA: TGCAGCGTTGTTAGGACAGGGGTTCAGGAGACCCAGTACTTC
CDR3 protein: CSVVRTGVQETQYF

V gene: TRBV14
J gene: TRBJ2-4
clone size: .
D gene: .
CDR3 DNA: TGTGCCAGCAGCCAAGCTTCGGCCAAAAACATTCAGTACTTC
CDR3 protein: CASSQASAKNIQYF

V gene: TRBV11-3
J gene: TRBJ2-1
clone size: .
D gene: TRBD1
CDR3 DNA: TGTGCCAGCAGCTTAGCACGGACAGGGGGGGATGAGCAGTTCTTC
CDR3 protein: CASSLARTGGDEQFF

V gene: TRBV2
J gene: TRBJ1-5
clone size: .
D gene: .
CDR3 DNA: TGTGCCAGCAGTGAAATCAGGGTCGGGCTCTTAAGCAATCAGCCCCAGCATTTT
CDR3 protein: CASSEIRVGLLSNQPQHF

V gene: TRBV5-1
J gene: TRBJ1-4
clone size: .
D gene: .
CDR3 DNA: TGCGCCAGCAGCTTGCGACAGAATAATGAAAAACTGTTTTTT
CDR3 protein: CASSLRQNNEKLFF

V gene: TRBV19
J gene: TRBJ1-6
clone size: .
D gene: .
CDR3 DNA: TGTGCCAGTAGTCCAACGTGGAGCTCCTATAATTCACCCCTCCACTTT
CDR3 protein: CASSPTWSSYNSPLHF

V gene: TRBV5-1
J gene: TRBJ2-1
clone size: .
D gene: .
CDR3 DNA: TGCGCCAGCAGCTCTTGGCCCAATGAGCAGTTCTTC
CDR3 protein: CASSSWPNEQFF

V gene: TRBV5-6
J gene: TRBJ1-3
clone size: .
D gene: .
CDR3 DNA: TGTGCCAGCAGCTTGGGAGAGAGAGGGGGAAACACCATATATTTT
CDR3 protein: CASSLGERGGNTIYF

V gene: TRBV7-8
J gene: TRBJ2-7
clone size: once
D gene: .
CDR3 DNA: TGTGCCAGCAGTCACGGACAGATCCTCTCCTACGAGCAGTACTTC
CDR3 protein: CASSHGQILSYEQYF

V gene: TRBV30
J gene: TRBJ1-1
clone size: few
D gene: .
CDR3 DNA: TGTGCCTGGAGTAGCTGGGGGGGGTTGAACACTGAAGCTTTCTTT
CDR3 protein: CAWSSWGGLNTEAFF

V gene: TRBV6-1
J gene: TRBJ2-5
clone size: .
D gene: TRBD2
CDR3 DNA: TGTGCCAGCAGTGAAGGACTAGCGGGGATGGTGACCCAGTACTTC
CDR3 protein: CASSEGLAGMVTQYF

V gene: TRBV21-1
J gene: TRBJ1-4
clone size: .
D gene: .
CDR3 DNA: TGTGCCAGCACCACGGACAGGGAGGACGAAAAACTGTTTTTT
CDR3 protein: CASTTDREDEKLFF

V gene: TRBV6-2/TRBV6-3
J gene: TRBJ1-4
clone size: .
D gene: .
CDR3 DNA: TGTGCCAGCAGTTTTCAGGGTCGTGAAAAACTGTTTTTT
CDR3 protein: CASSFQGREKLFF

V gene: TRBV5-6
J gene: TRBJ1-1
clone size: .
D gene: .
CDR3 DNA: TGTGCCAGCAGCCTAAACCAGGCTTTCACTGAAGCTTTCTTT
CDR3 protein: CASSLNQAFTEAFF

V gene: TRBV11-2
J gene: TRBJ1-2
clone size: once
D gene: TRBD1
CDR3 DNA: TGTGCCAGCAGCTCCGGGACAGGAACTCACTATGGCTACACCTTC
CDR3 protein: CASSSGTGTHYGYTF

V gene: TRBV2
J gene: TRBJ1-3
clone size: few
D gene: TRBD1
CDR3 DNA: TGTGCCAGCGGGGGGACAGAAGGAAACACCATATATTTT
CDR3 protein: CASGGTEGNTIYF

V gene: TRBV19
J gene: TRBJ1-5
clone size: .
D gene: TRBD1
CDR3 DNA: TGTGCCAGTAGTATTGGCCAGGGGGCAAGTCAGCCCCAGCATTTT
CDR3 protein: CASSIGQGASQPQHF

V gene: TRBV6-5
J gene: TRBJ2-1
clone size: .
D gene: TRBD2
CDR3 DNA: TGTGCCAGCGCTGCTAGCGGGGGGGCTAGTGAGCAGTTCTTC
CDR3 protein: CASAASGGASEQFF

V gene: TRBV6-2/TRBV6-3
J gene: TRBJ2-7
clone size: .
D gene: TRBD2
CDR3 DNA: TGTGCCAGCAGTTACCCGAGCGGGGCCCCGTTCCGGTACGAGCAGTACTTC
CDR3 protein: CASSYPSGAPFRYEQYF

V gene: TRBV5-1
J gene: TRBJ2-1
clone size: .
D gene: TRBD2
CDR3 DNA: TGCGCCAGCAGCCAGAATAGCGGGGGGGCAGGAGAGCAGTTCTTC
CDR3 protein: CASSQNSGGAGEQFF